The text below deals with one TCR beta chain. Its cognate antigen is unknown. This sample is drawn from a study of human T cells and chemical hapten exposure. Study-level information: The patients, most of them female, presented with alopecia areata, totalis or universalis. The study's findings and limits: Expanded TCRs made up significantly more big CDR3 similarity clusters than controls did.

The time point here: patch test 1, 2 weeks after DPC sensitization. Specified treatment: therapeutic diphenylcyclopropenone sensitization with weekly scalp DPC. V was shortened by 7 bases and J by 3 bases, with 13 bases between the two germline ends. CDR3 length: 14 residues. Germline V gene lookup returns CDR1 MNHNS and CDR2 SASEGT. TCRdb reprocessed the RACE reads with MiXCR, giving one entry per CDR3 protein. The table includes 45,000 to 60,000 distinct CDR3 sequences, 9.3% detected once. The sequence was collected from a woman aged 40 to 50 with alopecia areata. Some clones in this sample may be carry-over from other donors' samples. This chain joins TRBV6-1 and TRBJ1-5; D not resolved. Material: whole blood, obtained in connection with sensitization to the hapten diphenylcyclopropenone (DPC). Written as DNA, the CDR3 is TGTGCCAGCACGGTTTTTCATATCAATCAGCCCCAGCATTTT. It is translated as CASTVFHINQPQHF.